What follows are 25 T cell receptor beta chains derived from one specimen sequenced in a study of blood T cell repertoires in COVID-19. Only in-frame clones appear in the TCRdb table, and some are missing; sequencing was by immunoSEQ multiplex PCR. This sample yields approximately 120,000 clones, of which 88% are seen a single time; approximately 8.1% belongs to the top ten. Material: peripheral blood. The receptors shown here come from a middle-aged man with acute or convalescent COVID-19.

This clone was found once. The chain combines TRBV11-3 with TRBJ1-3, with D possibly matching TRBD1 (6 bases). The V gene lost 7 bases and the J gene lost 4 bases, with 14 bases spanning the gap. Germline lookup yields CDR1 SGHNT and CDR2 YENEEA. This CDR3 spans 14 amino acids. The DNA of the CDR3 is TGTGCCAGCACCGACACAGGGTCAGGAAACACCATATATTTT. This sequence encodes CASTDTGSGNTIYF.

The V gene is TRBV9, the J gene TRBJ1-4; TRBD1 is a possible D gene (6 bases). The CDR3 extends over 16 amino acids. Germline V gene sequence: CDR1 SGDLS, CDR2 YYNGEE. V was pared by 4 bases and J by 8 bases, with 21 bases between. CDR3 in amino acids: CASSPQTGRAEEKLFF. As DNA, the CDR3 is TGTGCCAGCAGCCCACAAACAGGGCGGGCGGAAGAAAAACTGTTTTTT.

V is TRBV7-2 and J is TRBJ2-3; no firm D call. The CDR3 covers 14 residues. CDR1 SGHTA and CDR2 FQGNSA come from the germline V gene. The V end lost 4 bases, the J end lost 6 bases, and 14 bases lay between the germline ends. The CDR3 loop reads CASSYQVLKDTQYF. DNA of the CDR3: TGTGCCAGCAGCTATCAGGTCCTGAAGGATACGCAGTATTTT.

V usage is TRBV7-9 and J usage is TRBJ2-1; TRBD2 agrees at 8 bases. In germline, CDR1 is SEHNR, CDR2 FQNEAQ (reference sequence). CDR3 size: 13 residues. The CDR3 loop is CATRAGGLGEQFF. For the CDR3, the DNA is TGTGCAACGAGGGCGGGAGGATTAGGGGAGCAGTTCTTC.

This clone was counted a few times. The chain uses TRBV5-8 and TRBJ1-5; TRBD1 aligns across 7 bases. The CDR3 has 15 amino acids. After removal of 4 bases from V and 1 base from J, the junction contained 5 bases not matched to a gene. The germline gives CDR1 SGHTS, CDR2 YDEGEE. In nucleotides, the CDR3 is TGTGCCAGCAGCCGAGGACAGGAGAGCAATCAGCCCCAGCATTTT. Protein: CASSRGQESNQPQHF.

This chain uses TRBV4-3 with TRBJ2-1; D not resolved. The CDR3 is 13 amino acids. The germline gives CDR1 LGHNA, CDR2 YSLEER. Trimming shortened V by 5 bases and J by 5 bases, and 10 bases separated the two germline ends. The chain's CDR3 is CASSLVIHNEQFF. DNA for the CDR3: TGCGCCAGCAGCTTAGTAATCCACAATGAGCAGTTCTTC.

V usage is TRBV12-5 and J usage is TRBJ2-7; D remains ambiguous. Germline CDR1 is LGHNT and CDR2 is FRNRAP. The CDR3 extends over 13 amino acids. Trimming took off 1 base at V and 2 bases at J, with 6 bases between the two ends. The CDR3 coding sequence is TGTGCTAGTGGTTTGGGGCCACCCTACGAGCAGTACTTC. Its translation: CASGLGPPYEQYF.

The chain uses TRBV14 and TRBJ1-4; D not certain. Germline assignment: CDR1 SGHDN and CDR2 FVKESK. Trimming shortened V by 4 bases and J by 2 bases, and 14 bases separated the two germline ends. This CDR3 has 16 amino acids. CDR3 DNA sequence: TGTGCCAGCAGCCCACTTTCGGGGAAGACTAATGAAAAACTGTTTTTT. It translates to CASSPLSGKTNEKLFF.

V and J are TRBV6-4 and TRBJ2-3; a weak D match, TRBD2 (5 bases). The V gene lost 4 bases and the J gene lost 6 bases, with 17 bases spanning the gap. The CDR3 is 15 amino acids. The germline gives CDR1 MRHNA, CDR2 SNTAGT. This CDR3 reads CASSGLESGSDTQYF. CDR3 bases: TGTGCCAGCAGTGGATTGGAGTCGGGGTCGGATACGCAGTATTTT.

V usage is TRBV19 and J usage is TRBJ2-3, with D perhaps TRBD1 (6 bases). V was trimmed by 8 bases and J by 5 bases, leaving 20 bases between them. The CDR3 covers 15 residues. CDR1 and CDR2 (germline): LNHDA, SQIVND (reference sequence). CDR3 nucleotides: TGTGCCAGTGGGGAAACAGGGTCCCCGGGAGATACGCAGTATTTT. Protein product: CASGETGSPGDTQYF.

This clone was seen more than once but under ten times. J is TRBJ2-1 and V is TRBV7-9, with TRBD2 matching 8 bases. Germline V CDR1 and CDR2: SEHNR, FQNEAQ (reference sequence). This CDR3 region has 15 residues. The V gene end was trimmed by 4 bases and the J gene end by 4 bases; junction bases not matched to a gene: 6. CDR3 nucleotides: TGTGCCAGCAGCTCGCTAAGCGGGAGTTACAATGAGCAGTTCTTC. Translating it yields CASSSLSGSYNEQFF.

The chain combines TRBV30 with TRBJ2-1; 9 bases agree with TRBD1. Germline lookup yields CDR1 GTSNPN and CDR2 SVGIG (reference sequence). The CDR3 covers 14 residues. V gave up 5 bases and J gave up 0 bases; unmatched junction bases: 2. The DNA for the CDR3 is TGTGCCTGGGGGACAGGGAGCTCCTACAATGAGCAGTTCTTC. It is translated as CAWGTGSSYNEQFF.

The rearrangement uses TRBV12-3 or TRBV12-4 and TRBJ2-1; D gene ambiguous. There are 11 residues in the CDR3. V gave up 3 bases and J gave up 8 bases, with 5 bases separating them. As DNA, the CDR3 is TGTGCCAGCAGTTTTCAGGATGAGCAGTTCTTC. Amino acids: CASSFQDEQFF.

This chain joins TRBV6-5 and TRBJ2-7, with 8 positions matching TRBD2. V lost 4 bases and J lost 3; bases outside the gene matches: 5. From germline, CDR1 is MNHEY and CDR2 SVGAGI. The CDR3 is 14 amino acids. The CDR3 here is CASSSTGTSYEQYF. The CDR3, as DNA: TGTGCCAGCAGTTCCACCGGGACTAGCTACGAGCAGTACTTC.

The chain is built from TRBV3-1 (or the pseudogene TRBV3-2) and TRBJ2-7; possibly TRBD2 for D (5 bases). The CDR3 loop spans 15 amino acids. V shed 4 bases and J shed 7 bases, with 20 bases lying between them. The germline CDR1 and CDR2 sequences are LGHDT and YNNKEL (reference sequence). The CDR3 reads CASSLRSGLITEQYF. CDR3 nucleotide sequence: TGTGCCAGCAGCCTACGGTCGGGATTAATAACGGAGCAGTACTTC.

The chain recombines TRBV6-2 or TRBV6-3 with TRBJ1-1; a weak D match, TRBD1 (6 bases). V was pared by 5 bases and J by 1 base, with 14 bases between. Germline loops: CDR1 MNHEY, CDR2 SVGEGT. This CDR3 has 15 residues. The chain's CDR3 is CASSDEQGWNTEAFF. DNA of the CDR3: TGTGCCAGCAGTGACGAACAGGGTTGGAACACTGAAGCTTTCTTT.

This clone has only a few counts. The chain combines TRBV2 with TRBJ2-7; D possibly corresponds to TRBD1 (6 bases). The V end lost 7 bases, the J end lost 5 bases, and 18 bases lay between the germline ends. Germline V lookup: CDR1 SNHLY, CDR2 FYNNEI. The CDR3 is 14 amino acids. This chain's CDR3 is CASTYSTGSHEQYF. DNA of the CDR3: TGTGCCAGCACCTATTCCACAGGGTCCCACGAGCAGTACTTC. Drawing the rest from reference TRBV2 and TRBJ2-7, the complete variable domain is EPEVTQTPSHQVTQMGQEVILRCVPISNHLYFYWYRQILGQKVEFLVSFYNNEISEKSEIFDDQFSVERPDGSNFTLKIRSTKLEDSAMYFCASTYSTGSHEQYFGPGTRLTVT.

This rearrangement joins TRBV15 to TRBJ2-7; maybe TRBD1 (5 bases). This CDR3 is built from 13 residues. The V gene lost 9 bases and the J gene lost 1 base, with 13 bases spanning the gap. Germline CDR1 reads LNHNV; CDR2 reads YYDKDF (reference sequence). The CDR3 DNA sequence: TGTGCCACTTCGGGTGACAGTTCCTACGAGCAGTACTTC. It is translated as CATSGDSSYEQYF.

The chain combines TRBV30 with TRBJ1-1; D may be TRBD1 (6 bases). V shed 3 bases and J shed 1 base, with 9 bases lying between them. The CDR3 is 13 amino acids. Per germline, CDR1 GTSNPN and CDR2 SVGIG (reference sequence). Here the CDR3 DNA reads TGTGCCTGGAGGCAGGGGACGAACACTGAAGCTTTCTTT. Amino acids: CAWRQGTNTEAFF.

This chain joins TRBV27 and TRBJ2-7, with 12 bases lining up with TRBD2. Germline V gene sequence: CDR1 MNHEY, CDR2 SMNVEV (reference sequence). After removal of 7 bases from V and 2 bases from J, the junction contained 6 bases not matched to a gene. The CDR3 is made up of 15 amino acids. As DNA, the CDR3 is TGTGCCAGCACTTCTAGCGGGAGGGGTCCCTACGAGCAGTACTTC. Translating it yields CASTSSGRGPYEQYF.

The CDR3 loop is CASSLTGRGYEQYF. Written as DNA, the CDR3 is TGTGCCAGCAGCTTGACCGGGAGAGGCTACGAGCAGTACTTC. The chain joins TRBV11-2 to TRBJ2-7; maybe TRBD2 (6 bases). The V and J ends lost 3 bases and 3 bases respectively, with 12 bases between them. The CDR3 is 14 residues long. CDR1 is SGHAT and CDR2 is FQNNGV in the germline V gene.

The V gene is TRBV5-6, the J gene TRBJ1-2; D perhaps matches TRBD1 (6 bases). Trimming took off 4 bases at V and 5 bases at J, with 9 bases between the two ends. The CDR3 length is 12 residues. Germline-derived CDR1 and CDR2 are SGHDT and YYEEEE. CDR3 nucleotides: TGTGCCAGCAGCCAGGGGCAGTATGGCTACACCTTC. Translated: CASSQGQYGYTF.

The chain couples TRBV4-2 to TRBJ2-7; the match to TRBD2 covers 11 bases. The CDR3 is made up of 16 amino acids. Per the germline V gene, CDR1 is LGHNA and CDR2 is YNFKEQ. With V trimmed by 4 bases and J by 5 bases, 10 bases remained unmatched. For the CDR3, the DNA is TGTGCCAGCAGCCGACAACTAGCGGGAGTGACCCACGAGCAGTACTTC. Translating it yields CASSRQLAGVTHEQYF.

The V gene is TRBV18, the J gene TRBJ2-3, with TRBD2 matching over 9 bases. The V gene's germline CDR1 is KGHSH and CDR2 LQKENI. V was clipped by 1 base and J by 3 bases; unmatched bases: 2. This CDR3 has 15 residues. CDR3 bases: TGTGCCAGCTCACCACTGAGCGGGAGGACAGATACGCAGTATTTT. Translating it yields CASSPLSGRTDTQYF.

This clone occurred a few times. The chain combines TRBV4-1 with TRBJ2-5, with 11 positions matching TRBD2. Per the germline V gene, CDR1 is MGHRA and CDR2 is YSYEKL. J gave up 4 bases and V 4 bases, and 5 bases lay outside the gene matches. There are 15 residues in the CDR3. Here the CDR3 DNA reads TGCGCCAGCAGCCCGACTAGCGGGAAATCAGAGACCCAGTACTTC. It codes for CASSPTSGKSETQYF.